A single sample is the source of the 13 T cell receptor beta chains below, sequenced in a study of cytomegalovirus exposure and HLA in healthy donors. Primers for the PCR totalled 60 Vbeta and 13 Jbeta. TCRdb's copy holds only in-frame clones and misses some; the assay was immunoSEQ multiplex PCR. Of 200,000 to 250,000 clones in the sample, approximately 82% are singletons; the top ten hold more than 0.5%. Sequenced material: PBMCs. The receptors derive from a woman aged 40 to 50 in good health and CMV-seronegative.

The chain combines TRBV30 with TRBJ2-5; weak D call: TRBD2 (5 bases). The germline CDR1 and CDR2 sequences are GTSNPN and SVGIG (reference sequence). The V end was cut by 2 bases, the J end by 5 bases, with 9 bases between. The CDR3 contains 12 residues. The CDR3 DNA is TGTGCCTGGAGTCCTGGACTTGAGACCCAGTACTTC. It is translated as CAWSPGLETQYF.

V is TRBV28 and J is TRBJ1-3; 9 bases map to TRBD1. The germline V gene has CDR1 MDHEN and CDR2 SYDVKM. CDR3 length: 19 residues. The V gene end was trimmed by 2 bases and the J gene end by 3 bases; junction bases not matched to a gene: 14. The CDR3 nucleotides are TGTGCCAGCAGTTTAAAGCTGGCGGTCGGGGACAGGGATGGAAACACCATATATTTT. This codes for CASSLKLAVGDRDGNTIYF.

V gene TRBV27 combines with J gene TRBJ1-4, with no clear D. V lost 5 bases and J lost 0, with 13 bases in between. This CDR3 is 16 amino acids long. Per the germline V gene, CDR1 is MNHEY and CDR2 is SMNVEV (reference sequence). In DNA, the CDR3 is TGTGCCAGCAGTCCGACAACACCTGCAACTAATGAAAAACTGTTTTTT. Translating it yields CASSPTTPATNEKLFF.

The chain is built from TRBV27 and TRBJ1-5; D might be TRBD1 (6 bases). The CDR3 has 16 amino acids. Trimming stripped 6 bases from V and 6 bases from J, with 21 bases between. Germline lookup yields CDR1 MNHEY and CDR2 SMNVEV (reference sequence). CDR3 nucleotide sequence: TGTGCCAGCAGCCCCCTAGGGCAGGGGAAGGGTCAGCCCCAGCATTTT. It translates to CASSPLGQGKGQPQHF.

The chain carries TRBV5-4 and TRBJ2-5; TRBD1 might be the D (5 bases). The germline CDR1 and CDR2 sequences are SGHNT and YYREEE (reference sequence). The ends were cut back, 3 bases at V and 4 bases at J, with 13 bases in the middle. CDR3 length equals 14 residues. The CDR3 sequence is CASSYAGYRETQYF. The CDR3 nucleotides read TGTGCCAGCAGCTACGCAGGGTACCGAGAGACCCAGTACTTC.

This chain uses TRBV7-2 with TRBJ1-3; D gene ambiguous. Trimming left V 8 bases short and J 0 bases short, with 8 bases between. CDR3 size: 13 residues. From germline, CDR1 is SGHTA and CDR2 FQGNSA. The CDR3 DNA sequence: TGTGCCAGCGGGAGCAGCTCTGGAAACACCATATATTTT. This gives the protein CASGSSSGNTIYF.

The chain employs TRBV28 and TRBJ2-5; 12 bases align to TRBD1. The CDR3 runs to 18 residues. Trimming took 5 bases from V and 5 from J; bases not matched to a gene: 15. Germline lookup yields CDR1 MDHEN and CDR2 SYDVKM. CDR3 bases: TGTGCCAGCAGTCTTCCCCCTCCGGGACAGGGGGCATCGGAGACCCAGTACTTC. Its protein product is CASSLPPPGQGASETQYF.

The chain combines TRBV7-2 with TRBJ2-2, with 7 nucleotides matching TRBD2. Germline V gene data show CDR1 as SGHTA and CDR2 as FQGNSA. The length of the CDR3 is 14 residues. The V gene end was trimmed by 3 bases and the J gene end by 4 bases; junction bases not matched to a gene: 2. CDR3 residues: CASSFGLGTGELFF. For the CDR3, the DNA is TGTGCCAGCAGCTTTGGACTAGGCACCGGGGAGCTGTTTTTT.

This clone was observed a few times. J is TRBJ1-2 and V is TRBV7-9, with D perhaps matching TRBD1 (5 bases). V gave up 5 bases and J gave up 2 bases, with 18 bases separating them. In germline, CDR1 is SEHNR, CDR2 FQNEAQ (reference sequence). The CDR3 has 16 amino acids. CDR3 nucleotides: TGTGCCAGCAGCCCAAATCCCAGGGCTGAGAACTATGGCTACACCTTC. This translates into CASSPNPRAENYGYTF.

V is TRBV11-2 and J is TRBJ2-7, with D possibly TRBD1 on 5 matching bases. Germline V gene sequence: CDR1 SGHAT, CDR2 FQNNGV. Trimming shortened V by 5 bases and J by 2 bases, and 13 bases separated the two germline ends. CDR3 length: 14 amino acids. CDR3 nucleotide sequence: TGTGCCAGCAGCCCAGACAGTTTCACCTACGAGCAGTACTTC. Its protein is CASSPDSFTYEQYF. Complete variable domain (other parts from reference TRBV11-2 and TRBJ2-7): EAGVAQSPRYKIIEKRQSVAFWCNPISGHATLYWYQQILGQGPKLLIQFQNNGVVDDSQLPKDRFSAERLKGVDSTLKIQPAKLEDSAVYLCASSPDSFTYEQYFGPGTRLTVT.

This CDR3 is CASRTPTDVIPYEQYF. The CDR3 DNA reads as TGTGCCAGCAGAACCCCAACAGATGTGATTCCCTACGAGCAGTACTTC. The V call is TRBV28, the J call TRBJ2-7, with unresolved D. The germline CDR1 and CDR2 sequences are MDHEN and SYDVKM. The CDR3 runs to 16 residues. V dropped 6 bases and J dropped 2 bases, with 20 bases sitting between them.

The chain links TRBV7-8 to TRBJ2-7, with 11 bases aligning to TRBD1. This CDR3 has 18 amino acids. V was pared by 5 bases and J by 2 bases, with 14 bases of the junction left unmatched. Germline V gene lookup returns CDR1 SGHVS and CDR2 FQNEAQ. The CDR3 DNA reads TGTGCCAGCAGCCCGGGCGGGACAGGGGGATTCCACCCCTACGAGCAGTACTTC. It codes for CASSPGGTGGFHPYEQYF.

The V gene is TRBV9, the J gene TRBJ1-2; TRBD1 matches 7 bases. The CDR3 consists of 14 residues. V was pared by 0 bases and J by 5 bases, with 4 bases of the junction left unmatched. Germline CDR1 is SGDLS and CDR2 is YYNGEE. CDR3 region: CASSVEGTVYGYTF. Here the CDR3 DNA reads TGTGCCAGCAGCGTAGAGGGGACAGTTTATGGCTACACCTTC.